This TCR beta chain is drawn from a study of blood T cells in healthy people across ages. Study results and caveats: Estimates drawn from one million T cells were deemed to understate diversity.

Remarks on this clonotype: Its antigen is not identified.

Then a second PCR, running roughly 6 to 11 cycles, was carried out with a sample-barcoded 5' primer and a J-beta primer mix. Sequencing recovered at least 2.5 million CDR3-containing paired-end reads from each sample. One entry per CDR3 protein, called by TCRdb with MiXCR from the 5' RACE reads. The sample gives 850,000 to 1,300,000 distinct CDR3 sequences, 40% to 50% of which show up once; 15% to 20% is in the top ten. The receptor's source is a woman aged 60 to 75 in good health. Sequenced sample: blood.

Written as DNA, the CDR3 is TGTGCCAGCAGCCCCCCGTCGGGACGGGCTGAAGCTTTCTTT. Protein sequence: CASSPPSGRAEAFF. The chain is built from TRBV11-2 and TRBJ1-1; D is possibly TRBD1 (5 bases). The V gene lost 5 bases and the J gene lost 6 bases, with 16 bases spanning the gap. The germline V gene encodes CDR1 SGHAT and CDR2 FQNNGV. The CDR3 covers 14 residues.